This is a list of T cell receptor beta chains from one sample in a study of blood T cell repertoires in COVID-19. The data were produced by immunoSEQ multiplex PCR, yet TCRdb's version contains in-frame clones alone and is incomplete. Among approximately 260,000 clones listed, approximately 90% were seen once. The sample taken for sequencing was PBMCs or T cells enriched from blood (not recorded which). The receptors were sampled from a woman aged 25 to 39 with acute COVID-19. CDR3s include the opening cysteine and the closing phenylalanine or tryptophan. A D gene is named only where the DNA matches it firmly. Size is stated for part of the rows, as once, few or many counts, or as a class when the clone is expanded.

d_call: NA; v_call: TRBV28; clone_size: once; j_call: TRBJ1-4; cdr3_aa: CASSQGREKLFF; cdr3_nt: TGTGCCAGCAGTCAGGGGCGTGAAAAACTGTTTTTT
d_call: TRBD1; v_call: TRBV5-1; clone_size: NA; j_call: TRBJ2-7; cdr3_aa: CASSIPGQDHEQYF; cdr3_nt: TGCGCCAGCAGCATACCGGGACAGGACCACGAGCAGTACTTC
d_call: NA; v_call: TRBV5-1; clone_size: NA; j_call: TRBJ2-5; cdr3_aa: CASSLGVSETQYF; cdr3_nt: TGCGCCAGCAGCTTGGGAGTCTCAGAGACCCAGTACTTC
d_call: NA; v_call: TRBV2; clone_size: NA; j_call: TRBJ2-1; cdr3_aa: CASSESFSRVVENEQFF; cdr3_nt: TGTGCCAGCAGTGAATCTTTTAGCAGGGTGGTAGAGAATGAGCAGTTCTTC
d_call: TRBD2; v_call: TRBV29-1; clone_size: NA; j_call: TRBJ2-1; cdr3_aa: CSVERGGNEQFF; cdr3_nt: TGCAGCGTTGAACGGGGGGGAAATGAGCAGTTCTTC
d_call: TRBD1; v_call: TRBV6-5; clone_size: NA; j_call: TRBJ1-2; cdr3_aa: CATGLGYGYTF; cdr3_nt: TGTGCGACAGGGCTTGGCTATGGCTACACCTTC
d_call: NA; v_call: TRBV5-1; clone_size: NA; j_call: TRBJ2-7; cdr3_aa: CASSFQTNSYEQYF; cdr3_nt: TGCGCCAGCAGCTTTCAGACAAACTCCTACGAGCAGTACTTC
d_call: NA; v_call: TRBV29-1; clone_size: NA; j_call: TRBJ1-1; cdr3_aa: CSVEPQTEAFF; cdr3_nt: TGCAGCGTTGAACCCCAAACTGAAGCTTTCTTT
d_call: TRBD1; v_call: TRBV6-5; clone_size: NA; j_call: TRBJ2-7; cdr3_aa: CASKAGTETNEQYF; cdr3_nt: TGTGCCAGCAAGGCCGGGACAGAGACTAACGAGCAGTACTTC
d_call: NA; v_call: TRBV15; clone_size: NA; j_call: TRBJ2-1; cdr3_aa: CATSRAGYEQFF; cdr3_nt: TGTGCCACCAGCAGAGCAGGTTATGAGCAGTTCTTC
d_call: NA; v_call: TRBV7-6; clone_size: NA; j_call: TRBJ2-7; cdr3_aa: CASSPGAYEQYF; cdr3_nt: TGTGCCAGCAGCCCGGGGGCCTACGAGCAGTACTTC
d_call: TRBD2; v_call: TRBV2; clone_size: once; j_call: TRBJ2-2; cdr3_aa: CASSLLAGTSNTGELFF; cdr3_nt: TGTGCCAGCAGTCTACTAGCGGGGACCTCGAACACCGGGGAGCTGTTTTTT
d_call: NA; v_call: TRBV15; clone_size: NA; j_call: TRBJ1-1; cdr3_aa: CATSRVSTEAFF; cdr3_nt: TGTGCCACCAGCAGAGTGAGCACTGAAGCTTTCTTT
d_call: TRBD2; v_call: TRBV15; clone_size: few; j_call: TRBJ2-1; cdr3_aa: CATSPRGGGSSYNEQFF; cdr3_nt: TGTGCCACCAGCCCTCGGGGCGGGGGTAGCTCCTACAATGAGCAGTTCTTC
d_call: NA; v_call: TRBV6-1; clone_size: NA; j_call: TRBJ2-7; cdr3_aa: CASSEGTRSSYEQYF; cdr3_nt: TGTGCCAGCAGTGAAGGGACTCGGAGCTCCTACGAGCAGTACTTC
d_call: NA; v_call: TRBV5-1; clone_size: few; j_call: TRBJ1-1; cdr3_aa: CASSPGSVRGYTEAFF; cdr3_nt: TGCGCCAGCAGCCCTGGGTCGGTCAGGGGATACACTGAAGCTTTCTTT
d_call: NA; v_call: TRBV4-1; clone_size: NA; j_call: TRBJ2-7; cdr3_aa: CASSQDRGGAREQYF; cdr3_nt: TGCGCCAGCAGCCAAGATAGGGGGGGCGCGAGGGAGCAGTACTTC
d_call: TRBD1; v_call: TRBV7-3; clone_size: NA; j_call: TRBJ1-6; cdr3_aa: CASSSGTGANSPLHF; cdr3_nt: TGTGCCAGCAGCTCCGGGACAGGGGCCAATTCACCCCTCCACTTT
d_call: TRBD2; v_call: TRBV4-1; clone_size: NA; j_call: TRBJ2-1; cdr3_aa: CASSQGGSVRGDNEQFF; cdr3_nt: TGCGCCAGCAGCCAGGGGGGGAGTGTGAGGGGCGACAATGAGCAGTTCTTC
d_call: TRBD1; v_call: TRBV5-1; clone_size: NA; j_call: TRBJ1-3; cdr3_aa: CASSPGTGGSSGNTIYF; cdr3_nt: TGCGCCAGCAGCCCGGGGACAGGGGGCAGCTCTGGAAACACCATATATTTT
d_call: TRBD2; v_call: TRBV2; clone_size: NA; j_call: TRBJ2-3; cdr3_aa: CASSGGTSGGDAFYEAQYF; cdr3_nt: TGTGCCAGCAGTGGCGGGACTAGCGGGGGGGATGCCTTCTACGAGGCGCAGTATTTT
d_call: NA; v_call: TRBV19; clone_size: few; j_call: TRBJ1-5; cdr3_aa: CASSIRQSQVYSNQPQHF; cdr3_nt: TGTGCCAGTAGTATTCGACAGTCCCAAGTCTATAGCAATCAGCCCCAGCATTTT
d_call: NA; v_call: TRBV10-3; clone_size: NA; j_call: TRBJ1-2; cdr3_aa: CAISESLANANYGYTF; cdr3_nt: TGTGCCATCAGTGAGTCGCTGGCAAACGCTAACTATGGCTACACCTTC
d_call: TRBD1; v_call: TRBV5-1; clone_size: once; j_call: TRBJ1-1; cdr3_aa: CASSPGTGPTEAFF; cdr3_nt: TGCGCCAGCAGCCCGGGGACAGGCCCCACTGAAGCTTTCTTT
d_call: TRBD1; v_call: TRBV25-1; clone_size: few; j_call: TRBJ2-7; cdr3_aa: CASSGQGRGEQYF; cdr3_nt: TGTGCCAGCAGTGGACAGGGGCGGGGAGAGCAGTACTTC
d_call: TRBD1; v_call: TRBV13; clone_size: NA; j_call: TRBJ1-1; cdr3_aa: CASSSWTGRAEAFF; cdr3_nt: TGTGCCAGCAGCTCCTGGACAGGGCGGGCTGAAGCTTTCTTT
d_call: NA; v_call: TRBV7-2; clone_size: NA; j_call: TRBJ1-5; cdr3_aa: CASSIQRDQPQHF; cdr3_nt: TGTGCCAGCAGCATCCAGCGGGATCAGCCCCAGCATTTT
d_call: TRBD1; v_call: TRBV19; clone_size: NA; j_call: TRBJ1-2; cdr3_aa: CASSVQGDYGYTF; cdr3_nt: TGTGCCAGTAGTGTCCAGGGGGACTATGGCTACACCTTC
d_call: NA; v_call: TRBV24-1; clone_size: NA; j_call: TRBJ2-1; cdr3_aa: CATSDGGPKDQQFF; cdr3_nt: TGTGCCACCAGTGACGGGGGACCCAAAGACCAGCAGTTCTTC
d_call: TRBD1; v_call: TRBV5-4; clone_size: NA; j_call: TRBJ2-7; cdr3_aa: CASSWDRSYEQYF; cdr3_nt: TGTGCCAGCAGCTGGGACAGATCCTACGAGCAGTACTTC
d_call: NA; v_call: TRBV19; clone_size: NA; j_call: TRBJ2-3; cdr3_aa: CASSQGRRAPDTQYF; cdr3_nt: TGTGCCAGTAGCCAAGGACGGAGGGCCCCAGATACGCAGTATTTT
d_call: NA; v_call: TRBV5-1; clone_size: NA; j_call: TRBJ2-7; cdr3_aa: CASSLRAGPTYEQYF; cdr3_nt: TGCGCCAGCAGCTTGAGAGCAGGGCCTACGTACGAGCAGTACTTC
d_call: TRBD1; v_call: TRBV7-2; clone_size: NA; j_call: TRBJ1-6; cdr3_aa: CASSPGTGYNSPLHF; cdr3_nt: TGTGCCAGCAGCCCCGGGACAGGTTATAATTCACCCCTCCACTTT
d_call: NA; v_call: TRBV12-5; clone_size: few; j_call: TRBJ2-5; cdr3_aa: CASGLRAGAETQYF; cdr3_nt: TGTGCTAGTGGTTTGCGGGCAGGGGCAGAGACCCAGTACTTC
d_call: NA; v_call: TRBV7-7; clone_size: NA; j_call: TRBJ2-5; cdr3_aa: CASSLGSGGLGETQYF; cdr3_nt: TGTGCTAGCAGCTTAGGTTCGGGGGGCCTGGGCGAGACCCAGTACTTC
d_call: TRBD1; v_call: TRBV19; clone_size: NA; j_call: TRBJ1-5; cdr3_aa: CASSIIQGVLDSNQPQHF; cdr3_nt: TGTGCCAGTAGTATAATACAGGGGGTGTTGGATAGCAATCAGCCCCAGCATTTT
d_call: TRBD2; v_call: TRBV28; clone_size: NA; j_call: TRBJ2-3; cdr3_aa: CASGGREGGTDTQYF; cdr3_nt: TGTGCCTCAGGGGGGCGGGAGGGCGGCACAGATACGCAGTATTTT
d_call: NA; v_call: TRBV2; clone_size: NA; j_call: TRBJ1-4; cdr3_aa: CASKLQGPNEKLFF; cdr3_nt: TGTGCCAGCAAACTACAGGGACCTAATGAAAAACTGTTTTTT
d_call: TRBD1; v_call: TRBV18; clone_size: NA; j_call: TRBJ1-1; cdr3_aa: CASSPPTQGRGTEAFF; cdr3_nt: TGTGCCAGCTCACCACCGACACAGGGGCGAGGGACTGAAGCTTTCTTT
d_call: NA; v_call: TRBV11-2; clone_size: NA; j_call: TRBJ1-2; cdr3_aa: CASSPRGGVGYGYTF; cdr3_nt: TGTGCCAGCAGCCCCCGGGGTGGGGTGGGCTATGGCTACACCTTC
d_call: NA; v_call: TRBV28; clone_size: NA; j_call: TRBJ2-2; cdr3_aa: CASVRTPNTGELFF; cdr3_nt: TGTGCCAGCGTGAGAACCCCGAACACCGGGGAGCTGTTTTTT
d_call: NA; v_call: TRBV7-9; clone_size: once; j_call: TRBJ1-5; cdr3_aa: CASGYSSGNQPQHF; cdr3_nt: TGTGCCAGCGGCTACAGTAGCGGCAATCAGCCCCAGCATTTT
d_call: NA; v_call: TRBV28; clone_size: NA; j_call: TRBJ1-5; cdr3_aa: CASSLTGLGNQPQHF; cdr3_nt: TGTGCCAGCAGTTTAACAGGGCTAGGCAATCAGCCCCAGCATTTT
d_call: TRBD1; v_call: TRBV4-1; clone_size: NA; j_call: TRBJ1-4; cdr3_aa: CASSQGGDRPNEKLFF; cdr3_nt: TGCGCCAGCAGCCAAGGGGGGGACAGACCTAATGAAAAACTGTTTTTT
d_call: NA; v_call: TRBV4-1; clone_size: NA; j_call: TRBJ1-6; cdr3_aa: CASSQESLRGAFNSPLHF; cdr3_nt: TGCGCCAGCAGCCAAGAAAGTCTACGTGGGGCATTTAATTCACCCCTCCACTTT
d_call: NA; v_call: TRBV5-1; clone_size: NA; j_call: TRBJ2-1; cdr3_aa: CASNLEFNEQFF; cdr3_nt: TGCGCCAGCAATCTGGAGTTCAATGAGCAGTTCTTC
d_call: NA; v_call: TRBV2; clone_size: NA; j_call: TRBJ2-5; cdr3_aa: CASSEIGGRRETQYF; cdr3_nt: TGTGCCAGCAGTGAAATCGGGGGGCGACGAGAGACCCAGTACTTC
d_call: TRBD1; v_call: TRBV5-1; clone_size: NA; j_call: TRBJ1-4; cdr3_aa: CASSLETGGGEKLFF; cdr3_nt: TGCGCCAGCAGCCTGGAGACAGGGGGAGGGGAAAAACTGTTTTTT
d_call: TRBD1; v_call: TRBV5-6; clone_size: NA; j_call: TRBJ1-1; cdr3_aa: CASSLGQGRTEAFF; cdr3_nt: TGTGCCAGCAGCCTGGGACAGGGGCGGACTGAAGCTTTCTTT
d_call: NA; v_call: TRBV15; clone_size: NA; j_call: TRBJ1-5; cdr3_aa: CATSGSTGNSNQPQHF; cdr3_nt: TGTGCCACCAGCGGTAGCACAGGGAATAGCAATCAGCCCCAGCATTTT
d_call: NA; v_call: TRBV30; clone_size: NA; j_call: TRBJ2-7; cdr3_aa: CAWMGGGNEQYF; cdr3_nt: TGTGCCTGGATGGGGGGGGGCAACGAGCAGTACTTC
d_call: TRBD1; v_call: TRBV28; clone_size: NA; j_call: TRBJ1-1; cdr3_aa: CASKQGNTNTEAFF; cdr3_nt: TGTGCCAGCAAACAGGGGAATACGAACACTGAAGCTTTCTTT